This T cell receptor (beta chain) emerged from a study of graft-versus-host responses after intestinal transplantation. Trimming pared 4 bases from V and 7 bases from J, leaving 11 bases between. This CDR3 contains 12 residues. The germline V gene encodes CDR1 SGHRS and CDR2 YFSETQ. The table came from immunoSEQ multiplex PCR; TCRdb's copy has only in-frame clones and leaves some out. The sample lists approximately 130,000 clones; 85% to 95% were seen once. As for this clone: Its antigen is still unknown.

Sequencing was performed on unstimulated CD4+ T cells sorted from spleen or lymph node cells, taken before intestinal transplant. The J gene is TRBJ1-2, the V gene TRBV5-1, with D unclear. The clonotype was recovered from a human donor who received an intestinal transplant. CDR3 protein: CASSAERAGYTF. The CDR3 region has the DNA TGCGCCAGCAGCGCAGAAAGGGCTGGCTACACCTTC. The whole variable domain, filled in from reference TRBV5-1 and TRBJ1-2, reads KAGVTQTPRYLIKTRGQQVTLSCSPISGHRSVSWYQQTPGQGLQFLFEYFSETQRNKGNFPGRFSGRQFSNSRSEMNVSTLELGDSALYLCASSAERAGYTFGSGTRLTVV.